This TCR beta chain was sequenced for a study of CD8 T cells in Susac syndrome. As for the study in general: When their blood was taken, patients with Susac syndrome were therapy-naive, taking corticosteroids, or taking intravenous immunoglobulin alone. Study-wide results and limits: It was acknowledged in the study that its TCR sequencing and HLA analysis involved a relatively small number of individuals.

CD8+ and CD4+ blood T cells underwent TCR beta sequencing. CD8+ and CD4+ T cells were negatively isolated; TEMRA cells were FACS-enriched. Random hexamers were used to reverse transcribe the RNA input (roughly 0.5 to 1 ug). TCRdb analysed the immunoSEQ multiplex PCR reads with MiXCR anew, one entry per CDR3 protein. The sample has hundreds of thousands of distinct CDR3 sequences, about 95% seen once. The CDR3 loop spans 15 amino acids. The V segment lost 5 bases and the J segment 7 bases; nucleotides outside the gene matches: 12. Germline V gene data show CDR1 as DFQATT and CDR2 as SNEGSKA (reference sequence). Worth noting for this clonotype: Antigen unknown.

Material: CD4+ T cells from PBMCs. The sequence came from a human donor with Susac syndrome. The chain uses TRBV20-1 and TRBJ1-2, with 11 bases fitting TRBD1. For the CDR3, the DNA is TGCAGTGCTGGACAGGGGGCCCCCGAATCGGTTGGCTACACCTTC. Its protein is CSAGQGAPESVGYTF.